This T cell receptor (beta chain) derives from a study of CD8+ T cells in alopecia areata. Study-wide findings and caveats: Sequences from scalp samples also cover resident alphabeta T cells of normal skin.

V lost 0 bases and J lost 0; bases outside the gene matches: 1. The germline V gene has CDR1 NSHNY and CDR2 SYGAGN. The CDR3 has 16 residues. Sorting of pooled cutaneous lymph node cells was based on CD4, CD8alpha, NKG2D, NKG2ACE and other markers. With regard to this clone: Its antigen is as yet unknown. The gene symbols are mouse symbols. The CDR3 end lies 4 residues beyond the end of the read and is filled in from the germline J gene. Other DNA sequences from this sample encode an identical CDR3 as well.

After isolation, RNA underwent reverse transcription to generate cDNA as the sequencing template. Profiling relied on immunoSEQ multiplex PCR, and the TCRdb table lists in-frame clones only, not all of them. The table lists 200,000 to 300,000 clones, with no singletons. This sequence originates from a C3H/HeJ mouse with alopecia areata. The MHC haplotype recorded for the strain is H2-k. The sample comprised CD4+ T cells sorted from a lymph node. The chain is built from TRBV13-1 and TRBJ2-1, with 9 bases lining up with TRBD2. The CDR3 reads CASSDAGGDNYAEQFF. The DNA read from the CDR3 is TGTGCCAGCAGTGATGCTGGGGGGGATAACTATGCT.